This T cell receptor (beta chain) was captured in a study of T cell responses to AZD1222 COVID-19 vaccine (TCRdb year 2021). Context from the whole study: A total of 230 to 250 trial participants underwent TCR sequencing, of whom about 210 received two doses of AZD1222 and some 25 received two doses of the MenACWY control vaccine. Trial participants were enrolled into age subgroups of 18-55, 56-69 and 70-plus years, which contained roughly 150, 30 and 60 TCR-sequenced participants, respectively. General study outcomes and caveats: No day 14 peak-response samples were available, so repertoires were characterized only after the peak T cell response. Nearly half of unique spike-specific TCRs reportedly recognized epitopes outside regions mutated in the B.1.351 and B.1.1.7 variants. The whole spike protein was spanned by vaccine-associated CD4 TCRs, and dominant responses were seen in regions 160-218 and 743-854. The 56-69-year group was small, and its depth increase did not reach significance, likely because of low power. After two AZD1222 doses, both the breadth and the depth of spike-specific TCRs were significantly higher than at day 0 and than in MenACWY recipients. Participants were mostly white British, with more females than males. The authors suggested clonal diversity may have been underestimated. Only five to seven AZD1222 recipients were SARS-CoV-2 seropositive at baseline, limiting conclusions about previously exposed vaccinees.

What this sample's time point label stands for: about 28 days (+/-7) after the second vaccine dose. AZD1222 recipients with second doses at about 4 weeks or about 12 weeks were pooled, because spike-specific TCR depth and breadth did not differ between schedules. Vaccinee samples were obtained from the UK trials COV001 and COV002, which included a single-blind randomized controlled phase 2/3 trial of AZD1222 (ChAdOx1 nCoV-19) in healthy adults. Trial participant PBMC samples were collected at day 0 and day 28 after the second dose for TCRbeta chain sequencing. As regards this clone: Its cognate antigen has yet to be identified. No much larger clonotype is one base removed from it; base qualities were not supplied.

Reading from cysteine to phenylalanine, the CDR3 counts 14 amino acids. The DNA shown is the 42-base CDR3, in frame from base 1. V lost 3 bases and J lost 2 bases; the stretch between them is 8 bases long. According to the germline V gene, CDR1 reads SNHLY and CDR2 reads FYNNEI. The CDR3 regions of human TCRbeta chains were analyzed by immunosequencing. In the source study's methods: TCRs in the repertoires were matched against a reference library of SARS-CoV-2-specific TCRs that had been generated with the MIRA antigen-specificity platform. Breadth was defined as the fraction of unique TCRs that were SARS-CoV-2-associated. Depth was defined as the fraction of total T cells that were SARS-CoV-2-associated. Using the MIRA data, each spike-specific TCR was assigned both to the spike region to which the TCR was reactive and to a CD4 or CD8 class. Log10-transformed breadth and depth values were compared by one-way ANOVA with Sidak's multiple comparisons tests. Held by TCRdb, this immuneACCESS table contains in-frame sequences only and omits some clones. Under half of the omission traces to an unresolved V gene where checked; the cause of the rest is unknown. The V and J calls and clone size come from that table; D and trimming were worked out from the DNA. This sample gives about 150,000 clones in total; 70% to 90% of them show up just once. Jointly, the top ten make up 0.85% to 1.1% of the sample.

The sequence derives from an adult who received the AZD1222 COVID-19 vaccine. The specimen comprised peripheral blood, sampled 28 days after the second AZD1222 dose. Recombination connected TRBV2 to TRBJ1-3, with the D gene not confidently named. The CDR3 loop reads CASSDPVPGNTIYF. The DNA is TGTGCCAGCAGTGACCCGGTACCTGGAAACACCATATATTTT.